These 19 T cell receptor beta chains came from one sample sequenced in a study of T cell responses to AZD1222 COVID-19 vaccine. Using immunoSEQ multiplex PCR, the repertoire was profiled, and TCRdb retains in-frame clones only, with some absent. The sample shows about 120,000 clones, about 88% of them seen only once. Here the sequenced sample was peripheral blood, taken 28 days after the second AZD1222 dose. These receptors came from an adult who received the AZD1222 COVID-19 vaccine.

This chain joins TRBV7-9 and TRBJ1-5; D gene uncertain. V lost 3 bases to trimming and J lost 9 bases, with 9 bases between them. This CDR3 has 12 amino acids. From germline, CDR1 is SEHNR and CDR2 FQNEAQ (reference sequence). The CDR3 nucleotides are TGTGCCAGCAGCTTGGACTATTGGCCCCAGCATTTT. Translating gives CASSLDYWPQHF.

The chain links TRBV19 to TRBJ2-1; TRBD2 matches 9 bases. The junction had 1 base not matched to a gene; V was cut back by 0 bases and J by 4 bases. This CDR3 region has 15 residues. CDR1 and CDR2 (germline): LNHDA, SQIVND (reference sequence). In DNA, the CDR3 is TGTGCCAGTAGTATAGACACTAGCGGGTACAATGAGCAGTTCTTC. This codes for CASSIDTSGYNEQFF.

The chain is built from TRBV4-3 and TRBJ1-1; 7 bases line up with TRBD1. The CDR3 runs 17 residues. The junction had 8 bases not matched to a gene; V was cut back by 1 base and J by 0 bases. Germline V gene lookup returns CDR1 LGHNA and CDR2 YSLEER. Here the CDR3 reads CASSQGLGGGLNTEAFF. The CDR3 DNA reads as TGCGCCAGCAGCCAAGGATTAGGGGGCGGCCTGAACACTGAAGCTTTCTTT.

The chain has TRBV4-3 and TRBJ1-2; D might be TRBD1 (5 bases). Trimming stripped 4 bases from V and 13 bases from J, with 22 bases between. In germline, CDR1 is LGHNA, CDR2 YSLEER. The CDR3 contains 14 residues. The CDR3: CASSRTGADYLLTF. In nucleotides, the CDR3 is TGCGCCAGCAGCCGTACAGGAGCCGACTACCTTCTCACCTTC.

V usage is TRBV7-2 and J usage is TRBJ2-1; D perhaps matches TRBD2 (5 bases). Germline CDR1 SGHTA, CDR2 FQGNSA. CDR3 length: 14 amino acids. V lost 3 bases and J lost 7, with 13 bases in between. This CDR3 reads CASSFSPGGNEQFF. The CDR3 DNA reads as TGTGCCAGCAGCTTCTCTCCAGGCGGGAATGAGCAGTTCTTC.

This clone was counted a few times. The chain links TRBV19 to TRBJ2-5; 8 bases map to TRBD2. This CDR3 spans 11 amino acids. CDR1 and CDR2 (germline): LNHDA, SQIVND (reference sequence). V was clipped by 6 bases and J by 7 bases; unmatched bases: 1. CDR3 in amino acids: CASRSGGTQYF. The CDR3 bases are TGTGCCAGTAGAAGCGGGGGGACCCAGTACTTC.

This chain uses TRBV7-3 with TRBJ2-3; a weak D match, TRBD2 (5 bases). V was shortened by 5 bases and J by 2 bases, with 11 bases between the two germline ends. Germline V lookup: CDR1 SGHTA, CDR2 FQGTGA. The CDR3 contains 14 residues. CDR3 bases: TGTGCCAGCAGCCGAGGACTTATCACAGATACGCAGTATTTT. Its protein product is CASSRGLITDTQYF.

This clone occurred once. This rearrangement joins TRBV5-4 to TRBJ1-3; D remains unclear. The ends were cut back, 0 bases at V and 4 bases at J, with 5 bases in the middle. Per germline, CDR1 SGHNT and CDR2 YYREEE (reference sequence). The CDR3 length is 13 residues. CDR3 sequence reads: CASSLAFGNTIYF. The CDR3 nucleotides read TGTGCCAGCAGCTTGGCTTTCGGAAACACCATATATTTT.

The chain employs TRBV5-8 and TRBJ1-4; 7 bases are shared with TRBD1. Germline V gene data show CDR1 as SGHTS and CDR2 as YDEGEE. J lost 3 bases, V lost 0 bases, and 2 bases had no gene match. The CDR3 sequence is 15 residues long. The CDR3 DNA is TGTGCCAGCAGCTTGGGTGACAGGGCTAATGAAAAACTGTTTTTT. Translated: CASSLGDRANEKLFF.

CDR3 sequence reads: CSVGLIEAFF. The CDR3 region has the DNA TGCAGCGTTGGGCTTATCGAAGCTTTCTTT. The chain has TRBV29-1 and TRBJ1-1; D is undetermined. The germline gives CDR1 SQVTM, CDR2 ANQGSEA. V lost 4 bases and J lost 8, with 8 bases in between. The CDR3 extends over 10 amino acids.

The CDR3 DNA sequence: TGCGCCAGCAGCCAAGATAGCGAGGGGAGGGCCGCTAATGAAAAACTGTTTTTT. This codes for CASSQDSEGRAANEKLFF. V and J are TRBV4-1 and TRBJ1-4, with a possible D match to TRBD1 (5 bases). Germline assignment: CDR1 MGHRA and CDR2 YSYEKL. The CDR3 is made up of 18 amino acids. Trimming cost V 0 bases and J 3 bases, with 17 bases left between them.

The chain couples TRBV6-5 to TRBJ1-5; D is possibly TRBD1 (5 bases). V shed 4 bases and J shed 0 bases, with 7 bases lying between them. This CDR3 has 14 residues. CDR1 is MNHEY and CDR2 is SVGAGI in the germline V gene. The CDR3 sequence is CASSLDNSNQPQHF. The CDR3 DNA follows: TGTGCCAGCAGTTTGGACAATAGCAATCAGCCCCAGCATTTT.

V is TRBV9 and J is TRBJ1-2, with D perhaps matching TRBD1 (6 bases). Trimming removed 7 bases at V and 8 bases at J, with 12 bases between. The CDR3 is 11 amino acids. Germline V gene data show CDR1 as SGDLS and CDR2 as YYNGEE. CDR3 in DNA: TGTGCCAGCCGATCTGGGGGCGGCTACACCTTC. Amino acid sequence: CASRSGGGYTF.

The rearrangement joins TRBV11-2 to TRBJ2-7; D gene uncertain. Germline values: CDR1 SGHAT, CDR2 FQNNGV. Trimming stripped 4 bases from V and 6 bases from J, with 16 bases between. CDR3 length equals 14 residues. Here the CDR3 reads CASSWTPTTGEQYF. As DNA, the CDR3 is TGTGCCAGCAGCTGGACCCCCACGACCGGCGAGCAGTACTTC.

The rearrangement links TRBV19 to TRBJ1-4; 9 bases match TRBD1. V lost 3 bases, J lost 7 bases, and 9 bases stayed unmatched. Germline V CDR1 and CDR2: LNHDA, SQIVND (reference sequence). The CDR3 consists of 16 residues. CDR3 in DNA: TGTGCCAGTAGTATGGGTTCGGGACAGGGAATTGAAAAACTGTTTTTT. Protein sequence: CASSMGSGQGIEKLFF.

The rearrangement uses TRBV19 and TRBJ1-2; 10 nucleotides line up with TRBD1. V gave up 0 bases and J gave up 6 bases; unmatched junction bases: 10. The CDR3 totals 17 residues. Looked up from germline, CDR1 is LNHDA and CDR2 is SQIVND (reference sequence). For the CDR3, the DNA is TGTGCCAGTAGTATAGACGCTGGGACAGGGGAACGTAATGGCTACACCTTC. This sequence encodes CASSIDAGTGERNGYTF.

This sequence joins TRBV5-1 and TRBJ2-2; the match to TRBD1 covers 9 bases. V shed 2 bases, J shed 5 bases, and the junction held 7 bases outside the gene matches. The CDR3 extends over 16 amino acids. Germline lookup yields CDR1 SGHRS and CDR2 YFSETQ. The CDR3, as DNA: TGCGCCAGCAGCTTCCACTTGGGGACAGGGACCGGGGAGCTGTTTTTT. Its translation is CASSFHLGTGTGELFF.

The J gene is TRBJ2-3, the V gene TRBV19, with 9 bases identical to TRBD2. The CDR3 extends over 15 amino acids. Unmatched junction bases numbered 11, after V lost 7 bases and J lost 6 bases. The germline V gene has CDR1 LNHDA and CDR2 SQIVND (reference sequence). CDR3 in amino acids: CASTASGDLLDTQYF. The CDR3 region has the DNA TGTGCCAGTACGGCTAGCGGGGATCTACTGGATACGCAGTATTTT.

This clone was seen a few times. The V call is TRBV7-9, the J call TRBJ1-1; 7 nucleotides match TRBD1. Germline trimming cut 2 bases from V and 7 bases from J; bases unmatched to any gene: 7. The germline CDR1 and CDR2 sequences are SEHNR and FQNEAQ (reference sequence). This CDR3 region has 14 residues. The CDR3 spells CASSLLQGNGEAFF. The CDR3 DNA is TGTGCCAGCAGCTTATTACAGGGGAACGGTGAAGCTTTCTTT. The full variable domain, in which reference TRBV7-9 and TRBJ1-1 provide the parts outside the CDR3, is DTGVSQNPRHKITKRGQNVTFRCDPISEHNRLYWYRQTLGQGPEFLTYFQNEAQLEKSRLLSDRFSAERPKGSFSTLEIQRTEQGDSAMYLCASSLLQGNGEAFFGQGTRLTVV.